These 21 T cell receptor beta chains came from one sample sequenced in a study of T cells in Graves' hyperthyroidism and ophthalmopathy. Using RNA transcripts as the source, TCR beta CDR3 regions were amplified. When the TCR CDR3 underwent first-round RT-PCR, the HTBI primer set was used. TCRdb called the multiplex PCR reads again in MiXCR, with one record for every CDR3 protein. The table shows a few hundred thousand distinct CDR3 sequences, with roughly 14% occurring only once. The sequencing sample was made of blood. The receptors shown here come from a young woman with Graves' hyperthyroidism.

The CDR3 DNA sequence: TGTGCCAGCAGCTCGCAGGGTGGGGTTGGGTCCGGGGAGCTGTTTTTT. It translates to CASSSQGGVGSGELFF. The J gene is TRBJ2-2, the V gene TRBV7-2, with D possibly being TRBD1 (5 bases). With 4 bases removed from V and 6 bases from J, the gap between germline ends came to 18 bases. The CDR3 is 16 residues long. Germline V lookup: CDR1 SGHTA, CDR2 FQGNSA. The whole variable domain, remainder taken from reference TRBV7-2 and TRBJ2-2, is GAGVSQSPSNKVTEKGKDVELRCDPISGHTALYWYRQSLGQGLEFLIYFQGNSAPDKSGLPSDRFSAERTGGSVSTLTIQRTQQEDSAVYLCASSSQGGVGSGELFFGEGSRLTVL.

This clonotype was recorded a few times. This rearrangement joins TRBV6-1 to TRBJ2-6; the D call may be TRBD1 or TRBD2 (5 bases each). This CDR3 is built from 15 residues. Germline V gene lookup returns CDR1 MNHNS and CDR2 SASEGT. The germline V and J ends were trimmed by 8 bases and 0 bases, with 11 bases remaining between them. The CDR3 protein is CASWGRSSGANVLTF. Written as DNA, the CDR3 is TGTGCCAGCTGGGGACGGAGCTCTGGGGCCAACGTCCTGACTTTC.

This clonotype was seen only a few times. The V and J genes are TRBV7-9 and TRBJ2-2; 9 nucleotides match TRBD1. The V gene's germline CDR1 is SEHNR and CDR2 FQNEAQ (reference sequence). CDR3 size: 12 residues. J was trimmed by 13 bases and V by 5 bases; bases with no gene match: 5. The CDR3: CASSNTGGRLFF. DNA for the CDR3: TGTGCCAGCAGCAACACAGGGGGCAGGCTGTTTTTT.

This clonotype occurred many times. The V and J genes are TRBV7-2 and TRBJ1-1; no reliable D call. CDR3 size: 15 residues. The V end was cut by 5 bases, the J end by 1 base, with 14 bases between. Per the germline V gene, CDR1 is SGHTA and CDR2 is FQGNSA. CDR3 sequence: CASSTRRGTNTEAFF. For the CDR3, the DNA is TGTGCCAGCAGCACTCGCCGGGGAACGAACACTGAAGCTTTCTTT.

CDR3: CASRFRQGGEKLFF. For the CDR3, the DNA is TGTGCCAGCCGGTTCCGACAGGGTGGAGAAAAACTGTTTTTT. This rearrangement joins TRBV27 to TRBJ1-4, with 7 bases matching TRBD1. V lost 8 bases to trimming and J lost 8 bases; unmatched junction nucleotides: 11. The CDR3 contains 14 residues. From germline, CDR1 is MNHEY and CDR2 SMNVEV (reference sequence).

CDR3 in amino acids: CASSGGRGPIDEQFF. Here the CDR3 DNA reads TGTGCCAGCTCCGGCGGGAGGGGGCCAATTGATGAGCAGTTCTTC. The genes are TRBV9 and TRBJ2-1; 9 bases agree with TRBD2. V trimming: 7 bases; J trimming: 8 bases; junction bases outside the gene matches: 13. The germline CDR1 and CDR2 sequences are SGDLS and YYNGEE. This CDR3 has 15 residues.

This clonotype was counted ten times or more. J is TRBJ2-7 and V is TRBV5-1; D gene unclear. Trimming took off 1 base at V and 8 bases at J, with 7 bases between the two ends. From germline, CDR1 is SGHRS and CDR2 YFSETQ. The CDR3 has 11 residues. This CDR3 is CASSLLEKQYF. CDR3 bases: TGCGCCAGCAGCTTGCTCGAGAAGCAGTACTTC.

CDR3 residues: CASSPGQPSGELFF. The CDR3 DNA sequence: TGTGCCAGCAGCCCGGGACAACCCAGCGGGGAGCTGTTTTTT. This sequence joins TRBV7-7 and TRBJ2-2; D is perhaps TRBD1 (6 bases). This CDR3 has 14 amino acids. The V end lost 5 bases, the J end lost 7 bases, and 14 bases lay between the germline ends. CDR1 is SSHAT and CDR2 is FNYEAQ in the germline V gene (reference sequence).

Ten or more counts support this clonotype. The rearrangement links TRBV30 to TRBJ2-3; D perhaps matches TRBD2 (6 bases). V lost 0 bases, J lost 1 base, and 11 bases lay in between. The CDR3 contains 15 residues. Germline V CDR1 and CDR2: GTSNPN, SVGIG (reference sequence). The CDR3 reads CAWSVLRGGTDTQYF. DNA of the CDR3: TGTGCCTGGAGTGTACTCCGCGGGGGCACAGATACGCAGTATTTT. Combining the CDR3 with reference TRBV30 and TRBJ2-3 gives the whole variable domain SQTIHQWPATLVQPVGSPLSLECTVEGTSNPNLYWYRQAAGRGLQLLFYSVGIGQISSEVPQNLSASRPQDRQFILSSKKLLLSDSGFYLCAWSVLRGGTDTQYFGPGTRLTVL.

The rearrangement uses TRBV27 and TRBJ2-7; 7 positions agree with TRBD2. This CDR3 is built from 17 residues. With V trimmed by 2 bases and J by 3 bases, 13 bases remained unmatched. The germline V gene has CDR1 MNHEY and CDR2 SMNVEV (reference sequence). For the CDR3, the DNA is TGTGCCAGCAGTTTAGCGGCGGGGAGGGCCTCTGTCTACGAGCAGTACTTC. Protein product: CASSLAAGRASVYEQYF.

This rearrangement joins TRBV4-1 to TRBJ2-7; a weak D match, TRBD2 (6 bases). From germline, CDR1 is MGHRA and CDR2 YSYEKL. Trimming left V 1 base short and J 2 bases short, with 12 bases between. The CDR3 covers 15 residues. CDR3 loop: CASSQATSRPYEQYF. The CDR3 nucleotides are TGCGCCAGCAGCCAAGCGACTAGTCGTCCCTACGAGCAGTACTTC.

The chain joins TRBV7-2 to TRBJ1-3; 12 bases match TRBD1. CDR3 length: 17 amino acids. V shed 5 bases, J shed 3 bases, and the junction held 8 bases outside the gene matches. Germline V CDR1 and CDR2: SGHTA, FQGNSA. CDR3 DNA sequence: TGTGCCAGCAGCATCGAGGGACAGGGGGCGATTGGAAACACCATATATTTT. This sequence encodes CASSIEGQGAIGNTIYF. The complete variable domain, with remaining parts taken from reference TRBV7-2 and TRBJ1-3, reads GAGVSQSPSNKVTEKGKDVELRCDPISGHTALYWYRQSLGQGLEFLIYFQGNSAPDKSGLPSDRFSAERTGGSVSTLTIQRTQQEDSAVYLCASSIEGQGAIGNTIYFGEGSWLTVV.

This clonotype was observed many times. Mismatch with germline at one junction end may stem from a read error. V and J are TRBV10-3 and TRBJ2-7; TRBD2 matches at 7 bases. This CDR3 is 12 amino acids long. The germline CDR1 and CDR2 sequences are ENHRY and SYGVKD. CDR3 sequence reads: CAINEGGYEQYF. The DNA of the CDR3 is TGTGCCATCAATGAGGGAGGGTACGAGCAGTACTTC.

The chain links TRBV6-1 to TRBJ2-7; 7 bases align to TRBD1. CDR3 length: 15 amino acids. Trimming at V came to 4 bases and at J to 3 bases, leaving 9 bases not matched to a gene. The germline V gene has CDR1 MNHNS and CDR2 SASEGT. CDR3 bases: TGTGCCAGCAGTGCCCCGGACAGGTACCTCTACGAGCAGTACTTC. It specifies CASSAPDRYLYEQYF.

V gene TRBV29-1 combines with J gene TRBJ2-1; D ambiguous. Trimming took off 1 base at V and 5 bases at J, with 6 bases between the two ends. The length of the CDR3 is 12 residues. CDR1 is SQVTM and CDR2 is ANQGSEA in the germline V gene. Here the CDR3 DNA reads TGCAGCGTTGAAGGTCAGAACAATGAGCAGTTCTTC. Encoded protein: CSVEGQNNEQFF.

This clonotype was seen more than once but under ten times. The rearrangement links TRBV19 to TRBJ2-2, with TRBD2 matching 7 bases. Trimming removed 7 bases from V and 0 bases from J; junction bases left unmatched: 5. CDR3 length: 15 residues. In germline, CDR1 is LNHDA, CDR2 SQIVND (reference sequence). The CDR3 loop reads CASKGGGTNTGELFF. The CDR3 bases are TGTGCCAGTAAGGGCGGGGGAACGAACACCGGGGAGCTGTTTTTT.

This clonotype was recorded at least ten times. CDR3 sequence (DNA): TGTGCCAGCAGCCAAGAATTCGCAGGGCCCGAGCAGTACTTC. Protein: CASSQEFAGPEQYF. V gene TRBV14 combines with J gene TRBJ2-7; D may be TRBD1 (5 bases). This CDR3 contains 14 residues. CDR1 SGHDN and CDR2 FVKESK come from the germline V gene. Trimming pared 0 bases from V and 6 bases from J, leaving 12 bases between.

The chain has TRBV5-1 and TRBJ2-6; D might be TRBD2 (6 bases). Germline V CDR1 and CDR2: SGHRS, YFSETQ. With 4 bases removed from V and 0 bases from J, the gap between germline ends came to 14 bases. This CDR3 is 17 amino acids long. The CDR3 loop reads CASSGSLASSGANVLTF. CDR3 DNA sequence: TGCGCCAGCAGCGGGAGCCTAGCGAGCTCTGGGGCCAACGTCCTGACTTTC.

In its sample, this clonotype was seen a few times. The CDR3 bases are TGCAGTGCTAACCCCCCTGAGAGACTAGGGGGCTACAATGAGCAGTTCTTC. This encodes CSANPPERLGGYNEQFF. This chain connects TRBV20-1 to TRBJ2-1; D is possibly TRBD1 or TRBD2 (6 bases each). This CDR3 is built from 17 residues. The ends were cut back, 4 bases at V and 3 bases at J, with 22 bases in the middle. Germline V gene sequence: CDR1 DFQATT, CDR2 SNEGSKA (reference sequence).

This clonotype has more than one count but fewer than ten. J is TRBJ1-2 and V is TRBV5-8; tentatively, D is TRBD1 (6 bases). This CDR3 region has 13 residues. The V gene lost 1 base and the J gene lost 8 bases, with 12 bases spanning the gap. Per germline, CDR1 SGHTS and CDR2 YDEGEE. CDR3: CASSLLGAGGYTF. In nucleotides, the CDR3 is TGTGCCAGCAGCTTGTTGGGGGCCGGAGGCTACACCTTC.

This clonotype was detected only a few times. This may be a read error: a much more frequent sequence differs by one nucleotide. V is TRBV18 and J is TRBJ1-1; D uncertain. The CDR3 has 14 residues. Germline CDR1 KGHSH, CDR2 LQKENI. CDR3 bases: TGTGCCAGCTCAAAAATTGACACGAACACTGAAGCTCTCTTT. It encodes CASSKIDTNTEALF.